This T cell receptor (beta chain) is from a study of blood T cells in healthy people across ages. Overall study findings and caveats: Donors of long life had a larger count of naive CD4+ cells and greater diversity than aged donors. Measured against age, TCR beta diversity per million T cells decreased in a roughly linear manner.

Comment on this clonotype: Its antigen is not identified.

Combining a sample-barcoded 5' primer with a J-beta primer mix, a second PCR ran for about 6 to 11 cycles. Each CDR3 protein is one row after TCRdb ran MiXCR on the 5' RACE reads. This table has 1.5 million to 2 million distinct CDR3 sequences, roughly 30% appearing once. Isolation yielded PBMCs, at least 6 million per sample, in every case. The CDR3 covers 14 residues. Germline V gives CDR1 ENHRY, CDR2 SYGVKD. Trimming cost V 11 bases and J 0 bases; bases outside gene matches: 4. The rearrangement joins TRBV10-3 to TRBJ2-6; 7 bases are shared with TRBD2. Sequencing used blood. The sequence was collected from a woman in her thirties in good health. The CDR3 protein is CAAGDISGANVLTF. In DNA, the CDR3 is TGTGCCGCGGGAGACATCTCTGGGGCCAACGTCCTGACTTTC.